The 31 T cell receptor beta chains in this list originate from one sample, sequenced in a study of regulatory T cells in long-lasting Graves disease. Time point described: newly diagnosed GD, antithyroid drugs for less than 3 months. PBMC RNA served as the TCR library source. The authors built TCR beta libraries using iRepertoire HTBI primers and Arm-PCR of CDR3 regions. Using its own MiXCR run on the multiplex PCR reads, TCRdb lists one record per CDR3 protein. The sample includes about 560,000 distinct CDR3 sequences, roughly 16% of them seen just once. This sample was also put to use in a study of T cells in Graves' hyperthyroidism and ophthalmopathy.

The input for sequencing was peripheral blood mononuclear cells (PBMCs), taken at new diagnosis, from a patient treated with antithyroid drugs. The receptors stem from a man in his late teens or twenties with Graves disease.

This clonotype was observed at least ten times. The V gene is TRBV2, the J gene TRBJ1-5, with 7 bases identical to TRBD1. This CDR3 has 14 amino acids. Trimming removed 3 bases from V and 7 bases from J; junction bases left unmatched: 6. In germline, CDR1 is SNHLY, CDR2 FYNNEI. The CDR3 nucleotides are TGTGCCAGCAGTGACAGGGGGAGTAGCCAGCCCCAGCATTTT. It encodes CASSDRGSSQPQHF.

This clonotype was seen at least ten times. The chain links TRBV27 to TRBJ2-7; TRBD1 matches at 8 bases. In germline, CDR1 is MNHEY, CDR2 SMNVEV (reference sequence). The CDR3 length is 18 residues. Germline trimming cut 2 bases from V and 0 bases from J; bases unmatched to any gene: 12. CDR3 amino acids: CASSLKGPTGVTSYEQYF. As DNA, the CDR3 is TGTGCCAGCAGTTTAAAGGGGCCGACAGGGGTTACCTCCTACGAGCAGTACTTC.

There are many counts of this clonotype. The chain employs TRBV3-1 and TRBJ2-7, with TRBD2 matching over 8 bases. CDR3 size: 14 residues. Germline trimming cut 4 bases from V and 6 bases from J; bases unmatched to any gene: 8. Germline-derived CDR1 and CDR2 are LGHDT and YNNKEL (reference sequence). CDR3 nucleotides: TGTGCCAGCAGCCCTCCCGGCGGGAGGAGCGAGCAGTACTTC. This codes for CASSPPGGRSEQYF.

This clonotype was observed at least ten times. This rearrangement joins TRBV30 to TRBJ1-2; 8 positions agree with TRBD1. CDR3 length equals 14 residues. The germline V gene encodes CDR1 GTSNPN and CDR2 SVGIG (reference sequence). V was clipped by 2 bases and J by 7 bases; unmatched bases: 9. CDR3 DNA sequence: TGTGCCTGGAGTTGGATGACAGGGGATCTTGGCTACACCTTC. Amino acid sequence: CAWSWMTGDLGYTF.

This clonotype was found a few times. Being one base from a much bigger clone, this may be a read error. The conserved final phenylalanine or tryptophan is absent from the CDR3, which likely points to a read error. The J gene is TRBJ2-1, the V gene TRBV6-2 or TRBV6-3; 9 nucleotides line up with TRBD2. Per the germline V gene, CDR1 is MNHEY and CDR2 is SVGEGT. The CDR3 is 15 residues long. V was clipped by 2 bases and J by 5 bases; unmatched bases: 4. This chain's CDR3 is CASSYGASGNNEQFL. The DNA for the CDR3 is TGTGCCAGCAGTTACGGGGCTAGCGGGAACAATGAGCAGTTCCTC.

In its sample, this clonotype was seen many times. V gene TRBV30 combines with J gene TRBJ2-1; 10 positions agree with TRBD2. This CDR3 region has 15 residues. J gave up 8 bases and V 0 bases, and 7 bases lay outside the gene matches. Germline V gives CDR1 GTSNPN, CDR2 SVGIG (reference sequence). Written as DNA, the CDR3 is TGTGCCTGGAGTGTAGGGGCTAGCGGGAGCGATGAGCAGTTCTTC. It specifies CAWSVGASGSDEQFF.

Written as DNA, the CDR3 is TGCGCCAGCAGCCAAACGGGAGGGGGGTTCACCGGGGAGCTGTTTTTT. Translation: CASSQTGGGFTGELFF. V and J are TRBV4-1 and TRBJ2-2; 8 bases agree with TRBD2. V trimming: 2 bases; J trimming: 4 bases; junction bases outside the gene matches: 6. In germline, CDR1 is MGHRA, CDR2 YSYEKL. The CDR3 runs 16 residues.

The table lists this clonotype with many counts. The chain links TRBV12-3 or TRBV12-4 to TRBJ2-3; 7 bases agree with TRBD1. After removal of 3 bases from V and 0 bases from J, the junction contained 9 bases not matched to a gene. The CDR3 has 17 amino acids. This CDR3 is CASSLGQLPSSTDTQYF. CDR3 sequence (DNA): TGTGCCAGCAGTTTGGGACAGCTTCCCTCTAGCACAGATACGCAGTATTTT.

CDR3 protein: CASSLAPASGTYEQYF. CDR3 in DNA: TGTGCCAGCAGCTTAGCTCCGGCTAGCGGAACCTACGAGCAGTACTTC. The J gene is TRBJ2-7, the V gene TRBV7-2, with 7 bases identical to TRBD2. Per the germline V gene, CDR1 is SGHTA and CDR2 is FQGNSA. The V and J ends lost 0 bases and 2 bases, in that order; junction bases with no gene match: 7. The CDR3 covers 16 residues.

This clonotype was found many times. The chain joins TRBV12-3 or TRBV12-4 to TRBJ2-5; D perhaps matches TRBD1 (5 bases). This CDR3 has 14 residues. V lost 5 bases and J lost 1, with 11 bases in between. The CDR3 DNA reads TGTGCCAGCAGTGAGTCAGGGATCCAAGAGACCCAGTACTTC. Protein sequence: CASSESGIQETQYF.

This clonotype was recorded a few times. The CDR3 reads CASRQQGAPSKRNQPQHF. The CDR3 DNA reads as TGTGCCAGCAGACAACAGGGGGCTCCGTCTAAACGCAATCAGCCCCAGCATTTT. J is TRBJ1-5 and V is TRBV6-1; 9 nucleotides line up with TRBD1. This CDR3 is 18 amino acids long. Germline CDR1 reads MNHNS; CDR2 reads SASEGT. V shed 6 bases and J 2 bases; nucleotides not matched to a gene: 14.

This chain links TRBV20-1 with TRBJ1-5; D remains ambiguous. CDR1 and CDR2 from the germline V gene are DFQATT and SNEGSKA (reference sequence). The V end was cut by 0 bases, the J end by 3 bases, with 9 bases between. The CDR3 length is 14 residues. CDR3 residues: CSARDRRYNQPQHF. The DNA for the CDR3 is TGCAGTGCTAGAGATCGGCGGTACAATCAGCCCCAGCATTTT.

The rearrangement uses TRBV11-2 and TRBJ2-5, with D possibly TRBD2 on 6 matching bases. This CDR3 spans 16 amino acids. Germline CDR1 SGHAT, CDR2 FQNNGV. V lost 3 bases and J lost 7, with 21 bases in between. The CDR3 loop reads CASSFGGTDWRGTQYF. In DNA, the CDR3 is TGTGCCAGCAGCTTTGGGGGGACTGACTGGCGTGGGACCCAGTACTTC.

The V and J genes are TRBV20-1 and TRBJ1-5; D is undetermined. V lost 6 bases and J 5 bases, leaving 11 bases between the germline ends. CDR1 and CDR2 (germline): DFQATT, SNEGSKA (reference sequence). This CDR3 has 12 amino acids. The CDR3 DNA reads TGCAGTGCCTCGGGCAGTGATCAGCCCCAGCATTTT. It is translated as CSASGSDQPQHF.

Ten or more counts support this clonotype. The rearrangement joins TRBV27 to TRBJ2-7, with 7 bases identical to TRBD1. The CDR3 contains 17 residues. From germline, CDR1 is MNHEY and CDR2 SMNVEV (reference sequence). The V segment lost 4 bases and the J segment 2 bases; nucleotides outside the gene matches: 14. CDR3 loop: CASSSKPGQSYPYEQYF. CDR3 in DNA: TGTGCCAGCAGTTCCAAACCGGGACAGAGCTATCCCTACGAGCAGTACTTC.

This clonotype was seen ten or more times. The genes are TRBV12-3 or TRBV12-4 and TRBJ1-6; possibly TRBD1 for D (5 bases). The germline V and J ends were trimmed by 11 bases and 10 bases, with 21 bases remaining between them. This CDR3 comprises 14 residues. The CDR3 protein is CAPTSRTYYSPLHF. The CDR3 coding sequence is TGTGCCCCTACATCGCGGACATACTACTCACCCCTCCACTTT.

This clonotype has at least ten counts. The chain uses TRBV20-1 and TRBJ2-7, with 9 bases fitting TRBD2. From germline, CDR1 is DFQATT and CDR2 SNEGSKA (reference sequence). The CDR3 sequence is 15 residues long. Trimming at V came to 3 bases and at J to 6 bases, leaving 12 bases not matched to a gene. The DNA of the CDR3 is TGCAGTGCTAGGGACTATTTAGCGGGAGAACCCGAGCAGTACTTC. Translating gives CSARDYLAGEPEQYF.

This clonotype has only a few counts. J is TRBJ2-5 and V is TRBV28, with TRBD2 identical over 7 bases. This CDR3 spans 14 amino acids. The germline V gene has CDR1 MDHEN and CDR2 SYDVKM. V was pared by 6 bases and J by 5 bases, with 9 bases of the junction left unmatched. CDR3 sequence: CASRGGISKETQYF. In DNA, the CDR3 is TGTGCCAGCAGGGGGGGGATCTCGAAGGAGACCCAGTACTTC.

There are a few counts of this clonotype. The CDR3 protein is CASSQGGQTYEQYF. CDR3 nucleotide sequence: TGTGCCAGCAGCCAAGGAGGACAGACCTACGAGCAGTACTTC. The V and J genes are TRBV4-2 and TRBJ2-7, with a tentative D call TRBD1 (6 bases). The CDR3 runs 14 residues. V was trimmed by 1 base and J by 2 bases, leaving 9 bases between them. CDR1 and CDR2 from the germline V gene are LGHNA and YNFKEQ.

V gene TRBV6-1 combines with J gene TRBJ2-1, with TRBD2 matching over 10 bases. The CDR3 loop spans 13 amino acids. Germline assignment: CDR1 MNHNS and CDR2 SASEGT. V dropped 10 bases and J dropped 3; count of bases not matched to a gene: 3. The CDR3 region is CATEREGYNEQFF. The CDR3 DNA reads TGTGCCACCGAGCGGGAGGGCTACAATGAGCAGTTCTTC.

This clonotype has just a few counts. The chain is built from TRBV3-1 and TRBJ2-1, with 14 bases aligning to TRBD2. CDR3 length: 18 residues. The J segment lost 0 bases and the V segment lost 4 bases, leaving 5 bases of the junction unmatched. Germline CDR1 and CDR2: LGHDT and YNNKEL (reference sequence). CDR3 in DNA: TGTGCCAGCAGCCGACTAGCGGGAGGGATAAGCTCCTACAATGAGCAGTTCTTC. Its protein is CASSRLAGGISSYNEQFF.

This clonotype was recorded at least ten times. The gene calls are TRBV7-2 and TRBJ2-3, with D perhaps TRBD2 (5 bases). V lost 7 bases to trimming and J lost 7 bases, with 12 bases between them. There are 12 residues in the CDR3. Germline CDR1 reads SGHTA; CDR2 reads FQGNSA. Written as DNA, the CDR3 is TGTGCCAGCAACCGCCTAGCTTATACGCAGTATTTT. This translates into CASNRLAYTQYF.

The rearrangement links TRBV5-8 to TRBJ1-2; 9 nucleotides line up with TRBD1. The CDR3 sequence is 15 residues long. Germline CDR1 is SGHTS and CDR2 is YDEGEE. V dropped 4 bases and J dropped 5; count of bases not matched to a gene: 9. The CDR3 sequence: CASSTRDRDRYGYTF. CDR3 coding DNA: TGTGCCAGCAGCACCCGGGACAGGGATCGGTATGGCTACACCTTC.

This clonotype was counted ten times or more. The chain has TRBV30 and TRBJ2-4; unclear D gene. The CDR3 extends over 14 amino acids. Germline V gives CDR1 GTSNPN, CDR2 SVGIG (reference sequence). V lost 3 bases and J lost 9, with 18 bases in between. The chain's CDR3 is CAWSEPRPGGIQYF. In nucleotides, the CDR3 is TGTGCCTGGAGCGAACCCCGGCCCGGCGGCATTCAGTACTTC. The full variable domain, its missing parts supplied by reference TRBV30 and TRBJ2-4, is SQTIHQWPATLVQPVGSPLSLECTVEGTSNPNLYWYRQAAGRGLQLLFYSVGIGQISSEVPQNLSASRPQDRQFILSSKKLLLSDSGFYLCAWSEPRPGGIQYFGAGTRLSVL.

A word on this clonotype: This may arise from a read error, as a much more abundant clone is one base away. The chain combines TRBV5-1 with TRBJ2-3; TRBD2 agrees at 7 bases. Germline loops: CDR1 SGHRS, CDR2 YFSETQ. The CDR3 spans 15 residues. As DNA, the CDR3 is TGCGCCAGCAGAGAGCGGGGCACAGGCACAGATACGCGGTATTTT. Translation: CASRERGTGTDTRYF.

This clonotype was recorded many times. V and J are TRBV15 and TRBJ2-2; TRBD1 matches at 7 bases. The trim removed 7 bases at V and 4 bases at J, leaving 6 bases unmatched. Germline CDR1 LNHNV, CDR2 YYDKDF (reference sequence). This CDR3 contains 14 residues. The DNA for the CDR3 is TGTGCCACCAAAAGACAGGGCTCCACCGGGGAGCTGTTTTTT. Translation gives CATKRQGSTGELFF.

The chain employs TRBV18 and TRBJ2-5; tentatively, D is TRBD2 (5 bases). The germline gives CDR1 KGHSH, CDR2 LQKENI. This CDR3 contains 14 residues. Trimming pared 6 bases from V and 5 bases from J, leaving 16 bases between. The CDR3 spells CASSSRTQRETQYF. CDR3 in DNA: TGTGCCAGCTCTTCCCGGACTCAGCGGGAGACCCAGTACTTC.

The sample holds many counts of this clonotype. The V and J genes are TRBV20-1 and TRBJ2-5, with a weak D call TRBD2 (6 bases). Per the germline V gene, CDR1 is DFQATT and CDR2 is SNEGSKA (reference sequence). Trimming pared 6 bases from V and 7 bases from J, leaving 21 bases between. This CDR3 is 14 amino acids long. In nucleotides, the CDR3 is TGCAGTGCCGGGGGAGGAGGGAGAATTGGGACCCAGTACTTC. Its translation: CSAGGGGRIGTQYF.

This clonotype has only a few counts. The V gene is TRBV20-1, the J gene TRBJ1-2; TRBD1 matches 9 bases. The CDR3 is made up of 15 amino acids. V shed 6 bases, J shed 8 bases, and the junction held 16 bases outside the gene matches. The germline CDR1 and CDR2 sequences are DFQATT and SNEGSKA (reference sequence). The CDR3 protein is CSALEGTGTGWGYTF. CDR3 sequence (DNA): TGCAGTGCCTTAGAGGGCACCGGGACAGGGTGGGGCTACACCTTC.

This clonotype was observed many times. The rearrangement uses TRBV11-2 and TRBJ2-1; TRBD2 agrees at 8 bases. There are 15 residues in the CDR3. Trimming removed 5 bases from V and 4 bases from J; junction bases left unmatched: 7. From germline, CDR1 is SGHAT and CDR2 FQNNGV. The CDR3 DNA is TGTGCCAGCAGCGCTCTAGCGGGCCGGTACAATGAGCAGTTCTTC. This sequence encodes CASSALAGRYNEQFF. Complete variable domain (other parts from reference TRBV11-2 and TRBJ2-1): EAGVAQSPRYKIIEKRQSVAFWCNPISGHATLYWYQQILGQGPKLLIQFQNNGVVDDSQLPKDRFSAERLKGVDSTLKIQPAKLEDSAVYLCASSALAGRYNEQFFGPGTRLTVL.

This clonotype was found many times. V gene TRBV27 combines with J gene TRBJ1-2; possibly TRBD1 for D (5 bases). Germline values: CDR1 MNHEY, CDR2 SMNVEV (reference sequence). Trimming took 5 bases from V and 2 from J, leaving 18 bases between them. The CDR3 contains 16 residues. CDR3 loop: CASSLLGPRANYGYTF. The CDR3 nucleotides read TGTGCCAGCAGTCTTCTGGGGCCTCGGGCCAACTATGGCTACACCTTC.